This T cell receptor (beta chain) emerged from a study of T cell repertoires in cytomegalovirus infection. About the study: As its CMV epitopes, the study selected recently identified HLA-C-restricted and well-studied HLA-B-restricted targets.

Ten or more counts support this clonotype. What it binds is not known. V lost 1 base and J lost 4, with 10 bases in between. Germline CDR1 reads SGHVS; CDR2 reads FNYEAQ. The CDR3 length is 14 residues. TCRdb re-called the reads through MiXCR, storing one row per CDR3 protein. The profile shows 150,000 or so distinct CDR3 sequences, more than 25% of them singletons. Study-wide findings and caveats: Clonotypes of TCR beta that were HLA-C-restricted and CMV-specific dominated the ex vivo response.

The chain is built from TRBV7-6 and TRBJ1-1; D is perhaps TRBD1 (6 bases). Sequencing used CD8+ T cells from cultured PBMCs, obtained from culture after CMV antigen stimulation. The TCR was taken from a human donor in good health (CMV status not recorded). Some clones in this sample may be carry-over from other donors' samples. The CDR3, as DNA: TGTGCCAGCAGCTTAGGGCAGGGGTCCACTGAAGCTTTCTTT. Amino acids: CASSLGQGSTEAFF.